The 29 T cell receptor beta chains listed next were all sequenced from one sample in a study of blood T cell repertoires in COVID-19. Libraries were prepared by immunoSEQ multiplex PCR; TCRdb keeps only in-frame clonotypes and omits some of them. The sample contains roughly 380,000 clones, 88% of which appear only once. Sample: PBMCs or T cells enriched from blood (not recorded which). These receptors came from a woman in her twenties or thirties who had been exposed to COVID-19.

The rearrangement links TRBV24-1 to TRBJ1-2; the match to TRBD1 covers 8 bases. Germline V gene data show CDR1 as KGHDR and CDR2 as SFDVKD. Germline trimming cut 4 bases from V and 0 bases from J; bases unmatched to any gene: 6. This CDR3 contains 16 residues. CDR3 bases: TGTGCCACCAGTGAGGGACAGGAAACCGCTAACTATGGCTACACCTTC. The encoded protein is CATSEGQETANYGYTF.

The chain links TRBV25-1 to TRBJ1-3; possible D gene TRBD1, 6 bases. The CDR3 is made up of 17 amino acids. V lost 0 bases and J lost 2, with 14 bases in between. Germline lookup yields CDR1 MGHDK and CDR2 SYGVNS. The CDR3 sequence: CASSEYEFGQPGNTIYF. In nucleotides, the CDR3 is TGTGCCAGCAGTGAATATGAGTTCGGACAGCCTGGAAACACCATATATTTT.

The V and J genes are TRBV10-2 and TRBJ2-3; D may be TRBD2 (5 bases). Germline-derived CDR1 and CDR2 are WSHSY and SAAADI. The V end lost 7 bases, the J end lost 1 base, and 18 bases lay between the germline ends. The CDR3 is 16 residues long. The CDR3: CASIAGLGLGTDTQYF. The CDR3 bases are TGCGCCAGCATTGCGGGCCTGGGTTTAGGCACAGATACGCAGTATTTT.

The chain has TRBV11-1 and TRBJ2-1; D is undetermined. Germline CDR1 is SGHAT and CDR2 is FQDESV (reference sequence). V was clipped by 2 bases and J by 0 bases, with 11 bases between them. This CDR3 has 16 residues. The CDR3 is CASSLMGASSYNEQFF. DNA of the CDR3: TGTGCCAGCAGCTTAATGGGCGCGAGCTCCTACAATGAGCAGTTCTTC.

V and J are TRBV7-6 and TRBJ2-1; 9 bases line up with TRBD1. Germline V CDR1 and CDR2: SGHVS, FNYEAQ. This CDR3 contains 18 residues. The V segment lost 1 base and the J segment 0 bases; nucleotides outside the gene matches: 7. For the CDR3, the DNA is TGTGCCAGCAGCTTAGGACAGGGGGTGTCGAGCTCCTACAATGAGCAGTTCTTC. Protein: CASSLGQGVSSSYNEQFF.

J is TRBJ2-3 and V is TRBV7-3; 8 bases are shared with TRBD1. The J segment lost 2 bases and the V segment lost 4 bases, leaving 5 bases of the junction unmatched. The germline V gene has CDR1 SGHTA and CDR2 FQGTGA. This CDR3 is built from 15 residues. CDR3 nucleotide sequence: TGTGCCAGCAGCTCTACAGGGGGTATCACAGATACGCAGTATTTT. This encodes CASSSTGGITDTQYF.

V is TRBV7-9 and J is TRBJ2-1; 10 nucleotides match TRBD2. CDR3 length equals 18 residues. Germline V gene lookup returns CDR1 SEHNR and CDR2 FQNEAQ (reference sequence). V dropped 5 bases and J dropped 5; count of bases not matched to a gene: 15. The CDR3 nucleotides read TGTGCCAGCAGCCGCCGGGTAGCGGGAGGCCGTGGGAACAATGAGCAGTTCTTC. It translates to CASSRRVAGGRGNNEQFF.

The chain uses TRBV18 and TRBJ1-2; D might be TRBD1 (6 bases). The length of the CDR3 is 17 residues. The germline V gene encodes CDR1 KGHSH and CDR2 LQKENI. V lost 2 bases and J 1 base, leaving 17 bases between the germline ends. Written as DNA, the CDR3 is TGTGCCAGCTCACCAAGCCCAGGGGCCACGGTTAACTATGGCTACACCTTC. Translating it yields CASSPSPGATVNYGYTF.

This clone has only one observation. V and J are TRBV2 and TRBJ1-5; possibly TRBD1 for D (6 bases). Germline assignment: CDR1 SNHLY and CDR2 FYNNEI. This CDR3 comprises 15 residues. Between the trimmed V and J ends, which lost 5 bases and 0 bases, there was a span of 11 bases. CDR3 protein: CASSSTGYSNQPQHF. The CDR3, as DNA: TGTGCCAGCAGTTCGACAGGTTATAGCAATCAGCCCCAGCATTTT.

The chain uses TRBV4-2 and TRBJ2-3; TRBD2 matches at 10 bases. The CDR3 is 16 amino acids. CDR1 is LGHNA and CDR2 is YNFKEQ in the germline V gene. J lost 4 bases, V lost 1 base, and 5 bases had no gene match. This CDR3 reads CASSQGYSGRSDTQYF. The CDR3, as DNA: TGTGCCAGCAGCCAAGGGTATAGCGGGAGGTCAGATACGCAGTATTTT.

CDR3 amino acids: CASGTGNYGYTF. The CDR3 DNA follows: TGTGCCTCCGGGACAGGGAACTATGGCTACACCTTC. This rearrangement joins TRBV27 to TRBJ1-2; TRBD1 agrees at 9 bases. In germline, CDR1 is MNHEY, CDR2 SMNVEV (reference sequence). V was clipped by 11 bases and J by 2 bases; unmatched bases: 3. The CDR3 has 12 residues.

This rearrangement joins TRBV29-1 to TRBJ2-1; 10 bases are shared with TRBD1. The CDR3 is 13 amino acids. Germline CDR1 and CDR2: SQVTM and ANQGSEA. The CDR3, as DNA: TGCACCTATGGACGGACAGGGGGTAATGAGCAGTTCTTC. Protein sequence: CTYGRTGGNEQFF.

The chain combines TRBV19 with TRBJ2-7; weak D call: TRBD2 (6 bases). Trimming removed 3 bases from V and 2 bases from J, with 11 bases in between. The CDR3 extends over 14 amino acids. CDR1 and CDR2 (germline): LNHDA, SQIVND (reference sequence). The CDR3 sequence is CASSIGGIPYEQYF. As DNA, the CDR3 is TGTGCCAGTAGTATTGGGGGGATACCCTACGAGCAGTACTTC.

The genes are TRBV5-1 and TRBJ1-6; D call uncertain. V was pared by 1 base and J by 7 bases, with 9 bases between. This CDR3 spans 14 amino acids. From germline, CDR1 is SGHRS and CDR2 YFSETQ. DNA for the CDR3: TGCGCCAGCAGCTTGCACGAGAACAATTCACCCCTCCACTTT. Its protein product is CASSLHENNSPLHF.

The chain carries TRBV7-3 and TRBJ2-3, with unresolved D. The V gene lost 2 bases and the J gene lost 2 bases, with 20 bases spanning the gap. Germline V gene lookup returns CDR1 SGHTA and CDR2 FQGTGA. The CDR3 extends over 18 amino acids. This CDR3 reads CASSLGPLGSINTDTQYF. The CDR3 nucleotides read TGTGCCAGCAGCTTAGGGCCCCTTGGCTCGATAAACACAGATACGCAGTATTTT. The full variable domain, in which reference TRBV7-3 and TRBJ2-3 provide the parts outside the CDR3, is GAGVSQTPSNKVTEKGKYVELRCDPISGHTALYWYRQSLGQGPEFLIYFQGTGAADDSGLPNDRFFAVRPEGSVSTLKIQRTERGDSAVYLCASSLGPLGSINTDTQYFGPGTRLTVL.

The V call is TRBV11-2, the J call TRBJ1-6; no reliable D call. The germline V gene encodes CDR1 SGHAT and CDR2 FQNNGV. CDR3 length equals 15 residues. V dropped 5 bases and J dropped 5 bases, with 13 bases sitting between them. In DNA form, the CDR3 reads TGTGCCAGCAGCCCTCGCCAGGCGAATAATTCACCCCTCCACTTT. This gives the protein CASSPRQANNSPLHF.

The genes are TRBV10-3 and TRBJ1-2, with 8 bases identical to TRBD1. The V and J ends lost 6 bases and 5 bases, in that order; junction bases with no gene match: 14. This CDR3 is 16 amino acids long. Germline V lookup: CDR1 ENHRY, CDR2 SYGVKD. CDR3 protein: CAIRETGEFVGYGYTF. The CDR3 DNA reads as TGTGCCATCAGGGAGACAGGGGAGTTTGTAGGTTATGGCTACACCTTC.

This chain connects TRBV10-3 to TRBJ1-4; the D is unclear. The CDR3 has 15 amino acids. V was clipped by 0 bases and J by 5 bases, with 10 bases between them. Per the germline V gene, CDR1 is ENHRY and CDR2 is SYGVKD. The CDR3 reads CAISESGGKNEKLFF. CDR3 in DNA: TGTGCCATCAGTGAGTCCGGCGGGAAGAATGAAAAACTGTTTTTT.

The chain is built from TRBV5-6 and TRBJ2-2; 8 nucleotides match TRBD1. Germline V gene sequence: CDR1 SGHDT, CDR2 YYEEEE. The CDR3 totals 17 residues. The V and J ends lost 0 bases and 4 bases, in that order; junction bases with no gene match: 8. The CDR3 DNA is TGTGCCAGCAGCTTGGCGTTCAGGGGGCTGGGCACCGGGGAGCTGTTTTTT. Translated, it gives CASSLAFRGLGTGELFF.

The CDR3 sequence: CASGGTGGSEQFF. CDR3 bases: TGTGCCAGCGGGGGGACAGGGGGCAGTGAGCAGTTCTTC. The rearrangement uses TRBV19 and TRBJ2-1; 12 bases align to TRBD1. Germline V CDR1 and CDR2: LNHDA, SQIVND (reference sequence). The CDR3 runs 13 residues. V lost 9 bases, J lost 9 bases, and 6 bases stayed unmatched.

V is TRBV7-2 and J is TRBJ2-7; the match to TRBD2 covers 8 bases. Germline trimming cut 5 bases from V and 1 base from J; bases unmatched to any gene: 7. Germline V gene data show CDR1 as SGHTA and CDR2 as FQGNSA. This CDR3 region has 15 residues. Here the CDR3 reads CASSDGLALSYEQYF. The CDR3 DNA reads as TGTGCCAGCAGCGATGGACTAGCTTTGTCCTACGAGCAGTACTTC. Looking up the rest from reference TRBV7-2 and TRBJ2-7 gives the full variable domain: GAGVSQSPSNKVTEKGKDVELRCDPISGHTALYWYRQSLGQGLEFLIYFQGNSAPDKSGLPSDRFSAERTGGSVSTLTIQRTQQEDSAVYLCASSDGLALSYEQYFGPGTRLTVT.

This chain connects TRBV10-3 to TRBJ2-7, with 7 bases lining up with TRBD1. The V gene end was trimmed by 4 bases and the J gene end by 3 bases; junction bases not matched to a gene: 3. Germline V CDR1 and CDR2: ENHRY, SYGVKD. CDR3 length: 13 amino acids. The chain's CDR3 is CAISADRDYEQYF. The CDR3 DNA sequence: TGTGCCATCAGTGCTGACAGGGACTACGAGCAGTACTTC.

This chain connects TRBV19 to TRBJ2-3; 10 bases are shared with TRBD2. Germline lookup yields CDR1 LNHDA and CDR2 SQIVND (reference sequence). The CDR3 is made up of 15 amino acids. V lost 4 bases and J lost 7; bases outside the gene matches: 8. CDR3 coding DNA: TGTGCCAGTAGTACCCTAGCGGGAGAAGGCCATACGCAGTATTTT. Its translation is CASSTLAGEGHTQYF.

V is TRBV7-9 and J is TRBJ2-7; 9 bases are shared with TRBD1. Germline V gene data show CDR1 as SEHNR and CDR2 as FQNEAQ (reference sequence). Losses at the gene ends were 4 bases for V and 2 bases for J; bases not matched to a gene: 9. CDR3 length: 16 amino acids. Here the CDR3 DNA reads TGTGCCAGCAGCTCCGGTACAGGGGGCGGGGCCTACGAGCAGTACTTC. This codes for CASSSGTGGGAYEQYF. Based on the CDR3 plus reference TRBV7-9 and TRBJ2-7, the full variable domain is DTGVSQNPRHKITKRGQNVTFRCDPISEHNRLYWYRQTLGQGPEFLTYFQNEAQLEKSRLLSDRFSAERPKGSFSTLEIQRTEQGDSAMYLCASSSGTGGGAYEQYFGPGTRLTVT.

This sequence joins TRBV28 and TRBJ1-1, with D maybe TRBD1 (6 bases). This CDR3 is 14 amino acids long. Germline CDR1 reads MDHEN; CDR2 reads SYDVKM. Deletions cut 4 bases from V and 1 base from J, with 10 bases between. For the CDR3, the DNA is TGTGCCAGCAGTTCAGGGGCTGCGAACACTGAAGCTTTCTTT. Its translation: CASSSGAANTEAFF.

This rearrangement joins TRBV30 to TRBJ2-7; 7 bases are a match to TRBD1. Germline values: CDR1 GTSNPN, CDR2 SVGIG (reference sequence). V lost 1 base to trimming and J lost 2 bases; unmatched junction nucleotides: 5. The length of the CDR3 is 14 residues. The CDR3 loop is CAWSGDSVTYEQYF. For the CDR3, the DNA is TGTGCCTGGAGTGGGGACAGTGTGACCTACGAGCAGTACTTC.

The chain links TRBV7-3 to TRBJ2-1; 9 nucleotides line up with TRBD1. From germline, CDR1 is SGHTA and CDR2 FQGTGA. The CDR3 spans 17 residues. After removal of 0 bases from V and 8 bases from J, the junction contained 11 bases not matched to a gene. DNA of the CDR3: TGTGCCAGCAGCTTAACTTTGCTGGGACAGGGAGGCGATGAGCAGTTCTTC. It yields the protein CASSLTLLGQGGDEQFF.

The chain uses TRBV11-3 and TRBJ1-1; tentative D call: TRBD1 (6 bases). Per germline, CDR1 SGHNT and CDR2 YENEEA. The CDR3 totals 14 residues. The V end lost 5 bases, the J end lost 3 bases, and 13 bases lay between the germline ends. CDR3 bases: TGTGCCAGCAGCAAACAGGGATTGGACACTGAAGCTTTCTTT. Translated, it gives CASSKQGLDTEAFF.

In DNA, the CDR3 is TGTGCCATCAGTGAGACCCTACTAGCGGGAGTTCGTGAGCAGTACTTC. It encodes CAISETLLAGVREQYF. The chain uses TRBV10-3 and TRBJ2-7; 11 bases are shared with TRBD2. Germline trimming cut 2 bases from V and 7 bases from J; bases unmatched to any gene: 10. CDR1 is ENHRY, CDR2 SYGVKD, per germline. This CDR3 is 16 amino acids long.